This TCR beta chain appears in the sequencing data of a study of technical replicates of blood from a handful of donors. TCRdb's copy holds only in-frame clones and misses some; the assay was immunoSEQ multiplex PCR. The sample lists tens of thousands of clones; about 95% were seen once. Germline CDR1 is MNHEY and CDR2 is SVGAGI. This CDR3 is 14 amino acids long. Trimming shortened V by 0 bases and J by 6 bases, and 11 bases separated the two germline ends. Sequenced material: PBMCs. The source of this sequence is a human donor in good health. Some clones in this sample may be carry-over from other donors' samples. This sequence joins TRBV6-5 and TRBJ2-5; a weak D match, TRBD1 (5 bases). This CDR3 is CASSYSQGVKTQYF. CDR3 in DNA: TGTGCCAGCAGTTACTCGCAGGGTGTAAAGACCCAGTACTTC.